The 30 T cell receptor beta chains reported below all come from one sample, sequenced in a study of Ad26.COV2.S vaccination and SARS-CoV-2 variants. The treatment is: around 19 received Ad26.COV2.S at low or high dose, single or two shots; about 5 received placebo; per-sample allocation not given. Collection of samples fell on day 63 after the first vaccine or placebo injection. Assay used: immunoSEQ multiplex PCR; TCRdb lists only in-frame clones, some missing. The sample comprises about 320,000 clones, around 84% of which are singletons, and around 2% rests with the top ten. The material sequenced was peripheral blood, taken in a trial of Ad26.COV2.S vaccine versus placebo. All receptors derive from a person aged 18-65 years who received the Ad26.COV2.S COVID-19 vaccine or a placebo.

The J gene is TRBJ2-7, the V gene TRBV9; 12 bases align to TRBD1. Unmatched junction bases numbered 6, after V lost 0 bases and J lost 2 bases. The CDR3 length is 17 residues. CDR1 is SGDLS, CDR2 YYNGEE, per germline. The CDR3 nucleotides are TGTGCCAGCAGCGTAGGAGCGGGGGACAGGGGGCCCTACGAGCAGTACTTC. Its translation is CASSVGAGDRGPYEQYF.

This clone was recorded once. The rearrangement links TRBV10-3 to TRBJ1-2; 9 bases line up with TRBD1. The junction had 9 bases not matched to a gene; V was cut back by 10 bases and J by 0 bases. The CDR3 spans 15 residues. Germline V gene sequence: CDR1 ENHRY, CDR2 SYGVKD. CDR3 in amino acids: CATRDRDEANYGYTF. The CDR3 DNA is TGTGCCACTAGGGACAGGGACGAGGCTAACTATGGCTACACCTTC.

In regard to this clone: At one end the junction does not follow the germline gene, possibly because of a read error. The chain couples TRBV6-2 or TRBV6-3 to TRBJ2-3, with TRBD2 identical over 11 bases. The CDR3 totals 16 residues. CDR1 and CDR2 (germline): MNHEY, SVGEGT. The CDR3 region has the DNA TGTGCCAGCAGTCACATCACCGGGACTAGCGGAGCCCAGTTGGATTTT. This sequence encodes CASSHITGTSGAQLDF.

The chain has TRBV11-2 and TRBJ1-1, with 11 bases lining up with TRBD1. In germline, CDR1 is SGHAT, CDR2 FQNNGV. The trim removed 1 base at V and 4 bases at J, leaving 5 bases unmatched. This CDR3 has 16 residues. The CDR3 DNA follows: TGTGCCAGCAGCTTAGGCACCGGGACAGGGGGCACTGAAGCTTTCTTT. Residues: CASSLGTGTGGTEAFF.

The V call is TRBV4-3, the J call TRBJ1-2, with D possibly TRBD1 on 5 matching bases. CDR1 is LGHNA and CDR2 is YSLEER in the germline V gene. V shed 0 bases and J shed 8 bases, with 16 bases lying between them. The CDR3 is 15 residues long. Here the CDR3 DNA reads TGCGCCAGCAGCCAAGACCACGGGTCAAAGGGGGGCTACACCTTC. Translating gives CASSQDHGSKGGYTF.

The chain uses TRBV7-8 and TRBJ1-4; TRBD1 agrees at 7 bases. V lost 0 bases and J lost 0; bases outside the gene matches: 13. The CDR3 sequence is 20 residues long. Germline lookup yields CDR1 SGHVS and CDR2 FQNEAQ. CDR3 nucleotide sequence: TGTGCCAGCAGCTTAGCCCCGACAGGGACCACGAAAACAACTAATGAAAAACTGTTTTTT. It is translated as CASSLAPTGTTKTTNEKLFF.

This rearrangement joins TRBV30 to TRBJ1-3, with D unclear. Trimming took 5 bases from V and 0 from J, leaving 14 bases between them. Germline loops: CDR1 GTSNPN, CDR2 SVGIG (reference sequence). This CDR3 is built from 15 residues. Written as DNA, the CDR3 is TGTGCCTGGGCTGACGGGCGAAGCTCTGGAAACACCATATATTTT. It translates to CAWADGRSSGNTIYF.

Here the CDR3 reads CASSYRYRVGWGSGYTF. CDR3 nucleotide sequence: TGTGCCAGCAGTTACCGCTACAGGGTAGGGTGGGGGAGCGGCTACACCTTC. The genes are TRBV6-8 and TRBJ1-2, with a weak D call TRBD1 (6 bases). The germline CDR1 and CDR2 sequences are MNHGY and SAAAGT. The CDR3 length is 17 residues. Trimming stripped 2 bases from V and 8 bases from J, with 24 bases between.

The chain recombines TRBV6-5 with TRBJ1-2; D gene uncertain. Trimming left V 5 bases short and J 4 bases short, with 8 bases between. This CDR3 contains 12 residues. Germline V CDR1 and CDR2: MNHEY, SVGAGI. For the CDR3, the DNA is TGTGCCAGCAGTCCTAGGGCCTATGGCTACACCTTC. It is translated as CASSPRAYGYTF.

This chain links TRBV18 with TRBJ2-2, with D tentatively TRBD1 or TRBD2 (5 bases each). V was shortened by 4 bases and J by 0 bases, with 9 bases between the two germline ends. Germline values: CDR1 KGHSH, CDR2 LQKENI. The CDR3 contains 15 residues. CDR3 loop: CASSQGPANTGELFF. In DNA, the CDR3 is TGTGCCAGCTCACAGGGACCGGCGAACACCGGGGAGCTGTTTTTT.

The V gene is TRBV13, the J gene TRBJ2-5; D gene ambiguous. The V and J ends lost 5 bases and 4 bases respectively, with 11 bases between them. In germline, CDR1 is PRHDT, CDR2 FYEKMQ (reference sequence). The CDR3 is made up of 13 amino acids. The chain's CDR3 is CASSPRLGETQYF. The CDR3, as DNA: TGTGCCAGCAGCCCTAGACTGGGAGAGACCCAGTACTTC.

The chain couples TRBV5-6 to TRBJ1-5; 8 nucleotides line up with TRBD1. Germline V gene data show CDR1 as SGHDT and CDR2 as YYEEEE. With 1 base clipped from V and 9 bases from J, the junction kept 9 bases outside the gene matches. The CDR3 consists of 15 residues. For the CDR3, the DNA is TGTGCCAGCAGCTTGCGTGGACAGGGAAGATGGCCCCAGCATTTT. It translates to CASSLRGQGRWPQHF.

The chain joins TRBV20-1 to TRBJ2-7; D is ambiguous. From germline, CDR1 is DFQATT and CDR2 SNEGSKA (reference sequence). The CDR3 is made up of 10 amino acids. Trimming took 6 bases from V and 2 from J, leaving 5 bases between them. The CDR3 reads CSAYAYEQYF. The DNA of the CDR3 is TGCAGTGCCTATGCCTACGAGCAGTACTTC.

This chain links TRBV9 with TRBJ2-3, with 8 bases matching TRBD2. V lost 0 bases and J lost 8; bases outside the gene matches: 11. The germline V gene encodes CDR1 SGDLS and CDR2 YYNGEE. The CDR3 is 16 amino acids. The CDR3 reads CASSVAPRGGRGTQYF. In DNA, the CDR3 is TGTGCCAGCAGCGTAGCTCCTCGGGGGGGCCGGGGTACGCAGTATTTT.

The chain has TRBV15 and TRBJ1-6; D remains ambiguous. CDR1 is LNHNV and CDR2 is YYDKDF in the germline V gene (reference sequence). V shed 2 bases and J shed 5 bases, with 10 bases lying between them. The CDR3 covers 15 residues. CDR3 in DNA: TGTGCCACCAGCAGATCCCGGGGAGATAATTCACCCCTCCACTTT. It codes for CATSRSRGDNSPLHF.

V gene TRBV5-1 combines with J gene TRBJ2-5, with 7 bases identical to TRBD2. CDR3 length: 16 amino acids. Germline CDR1 SGHRS, CDR2 YFSETQ. J gave up 5 bases and V 0 bases, and 10 bases lay outside the gene matches. The CDR3 reads CASSLAPEAGGETQYF. For the CDR3, the DNA is TGCGCCAGCAGCTTGGCCCCAGAGGCCGGGGGGGAGACCCAGTACTTC.

This clone was recorded once. J is TRBJ1-6 and V is TRBV30; D remains unclear. From germline, CDR1 is GTSNPN and CDR2 SVGIG (reference sequence). Trimming left V 3 bases short and J 0 bases short, with 15 bases between. CDR3 size: 17 residues. In DNA form, the CDR3 reads TGTGCCTGGAGCGGTGGGAAATTAAGCTCCTATAATTCACCCCTCCACTTT. It is translated as CAWSGGKLSSYNSPLHF.

The chain is built from TRBV5-1 and TRBJ2-2; D possibly corresponds to TRBD1 (5 bases). CDR3 length equals 17 residues. Between the trimmed V and J ends, which lost 2 bases and 1 base, there was a span of 15 bases. Germline V CDR1 and CDR2: SGHRS, YFSETQ. The DNA of the CDR3 is TGCGCCAGCAGCTTCCGTCTGAGGACACTGAACACCGGGGAGCTGTTTTTT. This encodes CASSFRLRTLNTGELFF.

V gene TRBV28 combines with J gene TRBJ2-3, with unresolved D. From germline, CDR1 is MDHEN and CDR2 SYDVKM. V was pared by 2 bases and J by 5 bases, with 2 bases between. The CDR3 totals 11 residues. CDR3 residues: CASSLGDTQYF. The CDR3 coding sequence is TGTGCCAGCAGTTTAGGAGATACGCAGTATTTT.

The J gene is TRBJ2-7, the V gene TRBV19, with TRBD1 matching over 8 bases. With V trimmed by 9 bases and J by 3 bases, 7 bases remained unmatched. Germline values: CDR1 LNHDA, CDR2 SQIVND (reference sequence). The CDR3 totals 13 residues. As DNA, the CDR3 is TGTGCCAGCAATGGGGGGACAGGCTACGAGCAGTACTTC. Translation: CASNGGTGYEQYF.

The V gene is TRBV7-9, the J gene TRBJ2-2; the D is unclear. Trimming cost V 0 bases and J 2 bases, with 7 bases left between them. The CDR3 length is 15 residues. Per the germline V gene, CDR1 is SEHNR and CDR2 is FQNEAQ (reference sequence). In DNA form, the CDR3 reads TGTGCCAGCAGCTTAGCGGCAGTCAACACCGGGGAGCTGTTTTTT. Translated, it gives CASSLAAVNTGELFF.

The V call is TRBV18, the J call TRBJ2-7; maybe TRBD1 (5 bases). The germline V gene has CDR1 KGHSH and CDR2 LQKENI. V was clipped by 2 bases and J by 7 bases, with 18 bases between them. The length of the CDR3 is 15 residues. The CDR3 DNA reads as TGTGCCAGCTCACCAGAAATGACAGCCCCTAGGGAGCAGTACTTC. Its protein product is CASSPEMTAPREQYF.

The V gene is TRBV3-1 (or the pseudogene TRBV3-2), the J gene TRBJ2-3; 7 positions agree with TRBD1. CDR3 length equals 16 residues. Germline CDR1 is LGHDT and CDR2 is YNNKEL (reference sequence). Trimming at V came to 4 bases and at J to 0 bases, leaving 7 bases not matched to a gene. The CDR3 nucleotides read TGTGCCAGCAGCCCGGACAGGAGATCTAGCACAGATACGCAGTATTTT. The encoded protein is CASSPDRRSSTDTQYF.

This chain links TRBV6-2 or TRBV6-3 with TRBJ1-4; a possible D gene is TRBD1 (6 bases). The CDR3 sequence is 15 residues long. CDR1 and CDR2 (germline): MNHEY, SVGEGT. V lost 4 bases and J 5 bases, leaving 14 bases between the germline ends. This CDR3 is CASSSPATGNEKLFF. As DNA, the CDR3 is TGTGCCAGCAGTTCACCGGCGACAGGAAATGAAAAACTGTTTTTT.

The gene calls are TRBV5-1 and TRBJ1-2; 8 bases map to TRBD1. Germline values: CDR1 SGHRS, CDR2 YFSETQ. Germline trimming cut 0 bases from V and 4 bases from J; bases unmatched to any gene: 5. The CDR3 length is 15 residues. In DNA, the CDR3 is TGCGCCAGCAGCTTGGGGGGAGGACAGGGCTATGGCTACACCTTC. It yields the protein CASSLGGGQGYGYTF. The variable domain in full, with the rest retrieved from reference TRBV5-1 and TRBJ1-2, is KAGVTQTPRYLIKTRGQQVTLSCSPISGHRSVSWYQQTPGQGLQFLFEYFSETQRNKGNFPGRFSGRQFSNSRSEMNVSTLELGDSALYLCASSLGGGQGYGYTFGSGTRLTVV.

This chain uses TRBV30 with TRBJ1-1; the D is unclear. The CDR3 is 14 amino acids. In germline, CDR1 is GTSNPN, CDR2 SVGIG (reference sequence). V was shortened by 3 bases and J by 7 bases, with 18 bases between the two germline ends. CDR3 loop: CAWRPGQGSIEAFF. The CDR3 nucleotides read TGTGCCTGGAGACCCGGCCAAGGAAGCATTGAAGCTTTCTTT.

This clone was recorded only once. This chain links TRBV4-3 with TRBJ1-1, with 8 bases matching TRBD1. This CDR3 has 16 residues. V trimming: 3 bases; J trimming: 0 bases; junction bases outside the gene matches: 6. The germline gives CDR1 LGHNA, CDR2 YSLEER. The CDR3 spells CASSHIWDRMNTEAFF. As DNA, the CDR3 is TGCGCCAGCAGCCATATATGGGACAGGATGAACACTGAAGCTTTCTTT.

The rearrangement joins TRBV5-1 to TRBJ1-6; D remains ambiguous. V shed 3 bases and J shed 11 bases, with 15 bases lying between them. This CDR3 has 14 residues. Germline CDR1 reads SGHRS; CDR2 reads YFSETQ. CDR3 nucleotide sequence: TGCGCCAGCAGCTCTGGAGAGTTCCGGACACCCCTCCACTTT. This translates into CASSSGEFRTPLHF.

This chain uses TRBV29-1 with TRBJ1-2; D call uncertain. Trimming removed 6 bases at V and 3 bases at J, with 14 bases between. Germline CDR1 and CDR2: SQVTM and ANQGSEA. The CDR3 consists of 13 residues. CDR3 sequence (DNA): TGCAGCGTAGGCGATACGGGTTACTATGGCTACACCTTC. It is translated as CSVGDTGYYGYTF. The variable domain in full, with the rest retrieved from reference TRBV29-1 and TRBJ1-2, is SAVISQKPSRDICQRGTSLTIQCQVDSQVTMMFWYRQQPGQSLTLIATANQGSEATYESGFVIDKFPISRPNLTFSTLTVSNMSPEDSSIYLCSVGDTGYYGYTFGSGTRLTVV.

This sequence joins TRBV4-1 and TRBJ2-5; D might be TRBD2 (6 bases). V gave up 4 bases and J gave up 4 bases, with 19 bases separating them. Germline assignment: CDR1 MGHRA and CDR2 YSYEKL. The CDR3 is made up of 16 amino acids. Written as DNA, the CDR3 is TGCGCCAGCAGCCCGCGGCGGGCCTCCGGGAGAGAGACCCAGTACTTC. It codes for CASSPRRASGRETQYF.